The subject of this entry is one T cell receptor (beta chain). This specimen comes from a study of blood T cell repertoires in COVID-19. In the authors' methods: Cell counts per sample came from amplifying reference gene primers. This table comes from immunoSEQ multiplex PCR, and its TCRdb copy is limited to in-frame clones, with some not included. V, J and clone size derive from that table, while D and trimming were established from the DNA sequence. The data show approximately 300,000 clones, with roughly 86% seen just once and over 2% held by the top ten. Symptom resolution, clearance, or two negative PCRs marked the recovered donors of Cohort 3. The CDR3 runs 15 residues. Trimming pared 6 bases from V and 5 bases from J, leaving 18 bases between. CDR1 and CDR2 from the germline V gene are SGHNT and YYREEE (reference sequence).

Sequencing used PBMCs or T cells enriched from blood (not recorded which). The TCR was taken from a young woman who had recovered from COVID-19. The J gene is TRBJ2-1, the V gene TRBV5-4; possibly TRBD1 for D (5 bases). CDR3 nucleotide sequence: TGTGCCAGCACCGTGGGGCAAAGCGTTAACAATGAGCAGTTCTTC. This gives the protein CASTVGQSVNNEQFF.